This T cell receptor beta chain was captured in a study of post-analysis software for immune sequencing data. Per germline, CDR1 MGHRA and CDR2 YSYEKL. V was shortened by 0 bases and J by 5 bases, with 14 bases between the two germline ends. The CDR3 is 16 residues long. General study points: With TRBV5-6, TRBV5-1 and TRBV20-1 included, about five TRBV segments were more frequent in patients than in controls. Patients with multiple sclerosis recorded significantly lower normalized Chao1 diversity than controls, the study found.

About this clonotype itself: Its specificity is unknown.

Presence of unique molecular identifiers characterized the TCR beta cDNA libraries. TCRdb fed the PCR reads into MiXCR, producing one record per CDR3 protein. The repertoire holds some 450,000 distinct CDR3 sequences, with approximately 45% as singletons. The sequencing sample was made of blood. The sequence was obtained from a girl under 18 with multiple sclerosis. V is TRBV4-1 and J is TRBJ2-1; possibly TRBD1 or TRBD2 for D (5 bases each). This CDR3 reads CASSQDRDGTHNEQFF. CDR3 nucleotides: TGCGCCAGCAGCCAAGATCGGGACGGGACGCACAATGAGCAGTTCTTC.